The TCR beta chain under discussion was sequenced for a study of human T cells and chemical hapten exposure (dated by TCRdb to about 2021). Describing the broader study: Libraries were pooled for sequencing, and per-sample TCR yields varied mainly because of small differences in library volumes within the pool. The study tracked peripheral blood TCR repertoire changes in vivo during primary and secondary sensitization to the hapten diphenylcyclopropenone (DPC) in alopecia patients. Each blood RNA sample was used to sequence both TCR alpha and TCR beta chains.

Receptor amplification or capture employed 5' RACE. Sequencing was performed on an Illumina MiSeq. During library preparation, unique molecular identifiers were attached to individual cDNA molecules so that TCRs could be counted in a quantitative, reproducible way. Under the source paper's analysis protocol: The median number of TCRs per sample was roughly 100,000, ranging from 23,224 to 690,600. V, J and CDR3 annotation of the TCR reads was carried out using the Decombinator software suite. For PS versus PT1 abundance plots, all samples were subsampled to the same number of TCRs (28,000). TCRs were defined as expanded if absent before sensitization and observed at least eight times at the 2-week time point. The public sequencing data were trimmed at Q25 with fastp and processed into clonotypes with MiXCR by TCRdb, which kept only in-frame beta chains. For every CDR3 protein sequence, its rows merge into one entry that carries the most common genes and DNA. These V and J calls rely on TCRdb rather than the paper's analysis. Present in this sample are about 81,000 distinct CDR3 sequences, more than 7.5% of which were seen just once. The top ten clones comprise approximately 2.5% of the sample.

Unfractionated whole blood was collected in Tempus Blood RNA tubes, and total RNA was extracted from that blood. As TCR sequencing controls, roughly 5 healthy volunteers were used, with blood taken at day 0, 2 weeks and 6 weeks. This clonotype was recorded at least ten times. No cognate antigen has been identified for it. Nothing much larger sits one base from this clone, and base qualities are not available. The CDR3 covers 15 residues, taking in both the cysteine and the phenylalanine. The kept DNA is CDR3 alone, 45 bases in frame from the first base. In the germline V gene (reference sequence), CDR1 corresponds to MNHNY and CDR2 to SVGAGI. V and J are trimmed by 4 bases and 3 bases, and the gene matches miss 3 bases of the junction. Overall study results and their limits: After repeated subsampling, changes were observed in the strength of the expansion versus patch-test correlation and in the threshold at which the correlation became significant. The number of TCRs above 1 in 1000 frequency did not change with DPC sensitization; there was no evidence of global repertoire structure alterations.

The clonotype was recovered from a male donor in good health. The receptor chain draws on TRBV6-6 and TRBJ1-6, and 7 bases in between align with TRBD1. The CDR3 protein sequence reads: CASSSRDSYNSPLHF. The nucleotide sequence reads as follows: TGTGCCAGCAGTTCCCGGGACAGCTATAATTCACCCCTCCACTTT.